Given below is one TCR beta chain in context. The antigen is unknown. Naive CD4+ cells were CD45RA-selected; the remaining cells were memory. Only in-frame clones appear in the TCRdb table, and some are missing; sequencing was by immunoSEQ multiplex PCR. The repertoire holds almost 750,000 clones, around 70% seen once, with less than 2% in the top ten. This sample is drawn from a study of shared clonotypes between healthy human individuals. Study-level background: Participating donors consisted of two women and a few men aged 18 to 49. Broader study findings: Clonotype sharing among donors, it was expected, would be affected by sequencing depth. Naive subsets, compared against memory subsets, generally had larger estimated richness values.

Trimming removed 6 bases from V and 4 bases from J, with 19 bases in between. The CDR3 has 15 residues. The V gene's germline CDR1 is MNHEY and CDR2 SVGAGI. The V gene is TRBV6-5, the J gene TRBJ2-7; D may be TRBD2 (6 bases). Material for sequencing was memory CD4+ T cells sorted from blood. Sample subset: CD45RA-negative fraction. The TCR originated in a woman aged 25-40 years in good health. The CDR3 DNA reads as TGTGCCAGCAGGGTTGCAGACGGGAGTCAATACGAGCAGTACTTC. Amino acids: CASRVADGSQYEQYF.